This T cell receptor (beta chain) comes out of a study of post-analysis software for immune sequencing data. Study results and limitations: Clustering by F measure revealed strong co-clustering among samples prepared together in one batch. Patients showed TRBV5-6, TRBV5-1 and TRBV20-1 among four to six TRBV segments more frequent than in controls.

Each TCR beta cDNA library carried unique molecular identifiers. Input of roughly 0.9 to 11 million T cells yielded around 460,000 cDNA molecules. Using its own MiXCR run on the PCR reads, TCRdb lists one record per CDR3 protein. The sample comprises some 890,000 distinct CDR3 sequences, about 57% of which are singletons, and 4.6% rests with the top ten. As to this clonotype: The antigen remains unidentified.

This CDR3 has 14 residues. In germline, CDR1 is SGDLS, CDR2 YYNGEE. Trimming took 4 bases from V and 2 from J, leaving 12 bases between them. The clonotype was recovered from a girl aged 5-17 years with multiple sclerosis. The chain combines TRBV9 with TRBJ2-5, with a tentative D call TRBD2 (5 bases). The sequenced sample consisted of blood. The CDR3 DNA is TGTGCCAGCAGCCCCGGACGGGAACAAGAGACCCAGTACTTC. Translation: CASSPGREQETQYF.